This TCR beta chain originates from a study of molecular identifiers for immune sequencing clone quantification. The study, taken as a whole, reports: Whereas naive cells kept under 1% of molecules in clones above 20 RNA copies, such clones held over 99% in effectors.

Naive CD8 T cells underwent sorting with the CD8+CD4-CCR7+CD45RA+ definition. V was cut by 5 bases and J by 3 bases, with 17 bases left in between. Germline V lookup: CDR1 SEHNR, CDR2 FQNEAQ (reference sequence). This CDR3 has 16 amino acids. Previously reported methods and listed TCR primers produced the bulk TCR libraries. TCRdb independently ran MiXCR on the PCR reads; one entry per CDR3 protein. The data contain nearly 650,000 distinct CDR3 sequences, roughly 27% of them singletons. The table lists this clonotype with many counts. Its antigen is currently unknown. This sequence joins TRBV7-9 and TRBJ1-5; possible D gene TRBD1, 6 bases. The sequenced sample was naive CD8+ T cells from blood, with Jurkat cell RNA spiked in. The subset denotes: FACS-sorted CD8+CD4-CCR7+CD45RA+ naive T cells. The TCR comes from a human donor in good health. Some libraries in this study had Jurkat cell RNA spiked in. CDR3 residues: CASSAQGLAHNQPQHF. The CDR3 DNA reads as TGTGCCAGCAGCGCCCAGGGGCTGGCGCACAATCAGCCCCAGCATTTT.